The next 10 T cell receptor beta chains were all read from a single sample in a study of blood T cells in healthy people across ages. Using a J-beta primer mix together with a sample-barcoded 5' primer, a second PCR was run for roughly 6 to 12 cycles. TCRdb passed the 5' RACE reads through MiXCR, listing each CDR3 protein once. The top ten hold 7% to 9.5% of the sample, which has around 1.5 million distinct CDR3 sequences, 42% seen once. The sequencing input was blood. All receptors come from a woman younger than 30 in good health.

The chain has TRBV7-2 and TRBJ2-1; 13 nucleotides match TRBD2. The CDR3 has 17 residues. Germline CDR1 SGHTA, CDR2 FQGNSA. V shed 3 bases, J shed 7 bases, and the junction held 9 bases outside the gene matches. This chain's CDR3 is CASSFGLAGVARNEQFF. The CDR3 DNA reads as TGTGCCAGCAGCTTCGGACTAGCGGGAGTGGCTAGGAATGAGCAGTTCTTC. The full variable domain, rest sourced from reference TRBV7-2 and TRBJ2-1, is GAGVSQSPSNKVTEKGKDVELRCDPISGHTALYWYRQSLGQGLEFLIYFQGNSAPDKSGLPSDRFSAERTGGSVSTLTIQRTQQEDSAVYLCASSFGLAGVARNEQFFGPGTRLTVL.

There are a few counts of this clonotype. The chain links TRBV5-1 to TRBJ2-7, with 7 nucleotides matching TRBD2. The germline V gene encodes CDR1 SGHRS and CDR2 YFSETQ. J lost 6 bases, V lost 0 bases, and 9 bases had no gene match. This CDR3 has 15 amino acids. CDR3 DNA: TGCGCCAGCAGCTTGGATATGGCTAGCGGCGGCGAGCAGTACTTC. This sequence encodes CASSLDMASGGEQYF. Drawing the rest from reference TRBV5-1 and TRBJ2-7, the complete variable domain is KAGVTQTPRYLIKTRGQQVTLSCSPISGHRSVSWYQQTPGQGLQFLFEYFSETQRNKGNFPGRFSGRQFSNSRSEMNVSTLELGDSALYLCASSLDMASGGEQYFGPGTRLTVT.

The J gene is TRBJ2-1, the V gene TRBV12-3 or TRBV12-4; the D call may be TRBD1 or TRBD2 (5 bases each). V lost 6 bases and J lost 5, with 8 bases in between. The length of the CDR3 is 12 residues. As DNA, the CDR3 is TGTGCCAGCAGGGGGGACGACAATGAGCAGTTCTTC. As protein: CASRGDDNEQFF.

Concerning this clonotype itself: A junction boundary mismatches the germline segment, possibly from a read error. The chain joins TRBV7-7 to TRBJ2-7; TRBD2 agrees at 13 bases. The last part of the DNA fits TRBJ2-5 better; the J call may be wrong. This CDR3 has 15 residues. CDR1 SSHAT and CDR2 FNYEAQ come from the germline V gene (reference sequence). The CDR3 region is CASSPGLAGPRTQYF. CDR3 bases: TGTGCTAGCAGCCCGGGACTAGCGGGGCCTAGGACCCAGTACTTC.

CDR3 region: CASRGTGRAPAKNIQYF. The CDR3 DNA follows: TGTGCCAGCAGGGGGACAGGGAGAGCACCGGCCAAAAACATTCAGTACTTC. The chain combines TRBV6-6 with TRBJ2-4, with 9 nucleotides matching TRBD1. Germline-derived CDR1 and CDR2 are MNHNY and SVGAGI (reference sequence). This CDR3 region has 17 residues. The ends lost 6 bases at V and 1 base at J; junction bases unmatched: 10.

V usage is TRBV12-3 or TRBV12-4 and J usage is TRBJ1-5; weak D call: TRBD1 (6 bases). Trimming cost V 5 bases and J 5 bases, with 10 bases left between them. The CDR3 covers 13 residues. The CDR3 sequence: CASSAAGDQPQHF. DNA for the CDR3: TGTGCCAGCAGTGCTGCAGGGGATCAGCCCCAGCATTTT.

The chain links TRBV10-3 to TRBJ1-5, with D perhaps matching TRBD1 (5 bases). The germline V gene has CDR1 ENHRY and CDR2 SYGVKD. The CDR3 consists of 14 residues. Trimming removed 3 bases at V and 8 bases at J, with 14 bases between. In DNA form, the CDR3 reads TGTGCCATCAGTGAAAACAGTGGGGGGGAGCCCCAGCATTTT. Protein sequence: CAISENSGGEPQHF.

The chain employs TRBV12-3 or TRBV12-4 and TRBJ1-5; tentatively, D is TRBD1 (6 bases). The CDR3 is made up of 14 amino acids. The V gene lost 7 bases and the J gene lost 0 bases, with 10 bases spanning the gap. CDR3 sequence: CASTQGISNQPQHF. The CDR3 region has the DNA TGTGCCAGCACCCAGGGGATTAGCAATCAGCCCCAGCATTTT.

This clonotype was seen a handful of times. The chain has TRBV28 and TRBJ1-1; D unresolved. Germline CDR1 is MDHEN and CDR2 is SYDVKM. This CDR3 has 15 residues. Deletions cut 6 bases from V and 1 base from J, with 15 bases between. The DNA for the CDR3 is TGTGCCAGCAGCCCGGCAAAGGGAGGGAACACTGAAGCTTTCTTT. This gives the protein CASSPAKGGNTEAFF.

This clonotype was found once. This chain joins TRBV20-1 and TRBJ2-5, with 9 bases aligning to TRBD2. Per germline, CDR1 DFQATT and CDR2 SNEGSKA (reference sequence). This CDR3 is built from 14 residues. The junction had 8 bases not matched to a gene; V was cut back by 6 bases and J by 3 bases. CDR3 in amino acids: CSATGTSYKETQYF. The CDR3 bases are TGCAGTGCCACCGGGACTAGCTATAAAGAGACCCAGTACTTC.